Below are 20 T cell receptor beta chains sequenced from a single sample in a study of control samples from healthy donors and cancer patients. Here immunoSEQ multiplex PCR was the method, and the copy in TCRdb shows in-frame clones only, minus some. The data hold 75,000 to 100,000 clones, with approximately 92% observed a single time. Input material: blood. Receptors originate from a human donor in good health. The donor label of this sample is uncertain.

This chain joins TRBV12-5 and TRBJ2-2; 11 bases match TRBD2. The CDR3 runs to 21 residues. CDR1 LGHNT and CDR2 FRNRAP come from the germline V gene. J gave up 0 bases and V 1 base, and 13 bases lay outside the gene matches. The CDR3 bases are TGTGCTAGTGGTTTGGCCCGACGATGGCTAGCGGGGGGACCGAACACCGGGGAGCTGTTTTTT. Its protein is CASGLARRWLAGGPNTGELFF.

The chain couples TRBV3-1 (or the pseudogene TRBV3-2) to TRBJ2-2; D not certain. The germline V and J ends were trimmed by 4 bases and 9 bases, with 9 bases remaining between them. This CDR3 spans 12 amino acids. Germline V lookup: CDR1 LGHDT, CDR2 YNNKEL (reference sequence). The CDR3 DNA follows: TGTGCCAGCAGCCCCGGTCACCGGGAGCTGTTTTTT. It encodes CASSPGHRELFF.

The chain joins TRBV5-1 to TRBJ1-1; D is perhaps TRBD1 (6 bases). The CDR3 totals 15 residues. Germline V gene data show CDR1 as SGHRS and CDR2 as YFSETQ. V was pared by 0 bases and J by 3 bases, with 12 bases between. The CDR3 reads CASSLEEGGHTEAFF. The CDR3 DNA follows: TGCGCCAGCAGCTTGGAGGAGGGGGGCCACACTGAAGCTTTCTTT. The full variable domain, with the rest looked up from reference TRBV5-1 and TRBJ1-1, is KAGVTQTPRYLIKTRGQQVTLSCSPISGHRSVSWYQQTPGQGLQFLFEYFSETQRNKGNFPGRFSGRQFSNSRSEMNVSTLELGDSALYLCASSLEEGGHTEAFFGQGTRLTVV.

The chain is built from TRBV4-3 and TRBJ2-5; D is perhaps TRBD2 (6 bases). Germline CDR1 is LGHNA and CDR2 is YSLEER. Deletions cut 0 bases from V and 1 base from J, with 9 bases between. CDR3 length equals 15 residues. This CDR3 is CASSQDELAQETQYF. As DNA, the CDR3 is TGCGCCAGCAGCCAAGACGAACTAGCCCAAGAGACCCAGTACTTC.

This rearrangement joins TRBV29-1 to TRBJ1-2, with a possible D match to TRBD1 (6 bases). The ends were cut back, 1 base at V and 7 bases at J, with 16 bases in the middle. The CDR3 runs to 14 residues. The germline gives CDR1 SQVTM, CDR2 ANQGSEA. The chain's CDR3 is CSVEVGGSGSGYTF. The CDR3 DNA is TGCAGCGTTGAAGTAGGGGGGTCGGGTTCTGGCTACACCTTC.

This clone occurred once. The chain uses TRBV7-2 and TRBJ2-1; D is undetermined. With 2 bases removed from V and 14 bases from J, the gap between germline ends came to 13 bases. The CDR3 length is 12 residues. Germline V gene sequence: CDR1 SGHTA, CDR2 FQGNSA. Written as DNA, the CDR3 is TGTGCCAGCAGCTTAACACCCTCGGTGAAGTTCTTC. Protein sequence: CASSLTPSVKFF.

The V and J genes are TRBV7-9 and TRBJ1-1, with D perhaps matching TRBD1 (5 bases). The CDR3 covers 13 residues. V was shortened by 5 bases and J by 1 base, with 8 bases between the two germline ends. Germline CDR1 is SEHNR and CDR2 is FQNEAQ (reference sequence). The CDR3 region is CASSRDRNTEAFF. The CDR3 nucleotides read TGTGCCAGCAGCCGCGACAGGAACACTGAAGCTTTCTTT.

The chain recombines TRBV13 with TRBJ1-1, with D possibly TRBD1 on 5 matching bases. Germline V gene lookup returns CDR1 PRHDT and CDR2 FYEKMQ (reference sequence). Trimming removed 5 bases from V and 0 bases from J, with 16 bases in between. The CDR3 totals 16 residues. CDR3 region: CASSPKGPAMNTEAFF. Written as DNA, the CDR3 is TGTGCCAGCAGCCCAAAGGGGCCGGCTATGAACACTGAAGCTTTCTTT.

The J gene is TRBJ2-2, the V gene TRBV3-1 (or the pseudogene TRBV3-2); D is ambiguous. Germline V gives CDR1 LGHDT, CDR2 YNNKEL (reference sequence). V dropped 3 bases and J dropped 0 bases, with 8 bases sitting between them. The CDR3 runs to 15 residues. CDR3 sequence: CASSHWGTNTGELFF. In DNA form, the CDR3 reads TGTGCCAGCAGCCATTGGGGTACGAACACCGGGGAGCTGTTTTTT.

The V and J genes are TRBV19 and TRBJ1-5; D possibly corresponds to TRBD1 (6 bases). The V and J ends lost 8 bases and 3 bases respectively, with 14 bases between them. The CDR3 totals 14 residues. Germline lookup yields CDR1 LNHDA and CDR2 SQIVND (reference sequence). Here the CDR3 DNA reads TGTGCCAGTTCTAGAGAGGGACACAATCAGCCCCAGCATTTT. Amino acids: CASSREGHNQPQHF.

This chain links TRBV4-1 with TRBJ2-3, with D uncertain. CDR1 is MGHRA and CDR2 is YSYEKL in the germline V gene. The ends were cut back, 1 base at V and 2 bases at J, with 7 bases in the middle. This CDR3 region has 14 residues. CDR3 in DNA: TGCGCCAGCAGCCAAGTCCCAGACACAGATACGCAGTATTTT. It codes for CASSQVPDTDTQYF.

The genes are TRBV3-1 (or the pseudogene TRBV3-2) and TRBJ1-3, with D maybe TRBD1 (6 bases). The CDR3 has 14 residues. Germline V lookup: CDR1 LGHDT, CDR2 YNNKEL (reference sequence). The V end was cut by 4 bases, the J end by 3 bases, with 10 bases between. The CDR3 DNA reads TGTGCCAGCAGCCCAGGGACATTTGGAAACACCATATATTTT. Protein: CASSPGTFGNTIYF.

DNA for the CDR3: TGTGCCAGCAGCGTAGATGTGAATCAGCCCCAGCATTTT. It translates to CASSVDVNQPQHF. This sequence joins TRBV9 and TRBJ1-5; D gene uncertain. V lost 0 bases and J lost 4, with 5 bases in between. The CDR3 sequence is 13 residues long. CDR1 and CDR2 (germline): SGDLS, YYNGEE.

The J gene is TRBJ1-2, the V gene TRBV11-2, with D hard to call. V was pared by 0 bases and J by 3 bases, with 8 bases between. Germline V gives CDR1 SGHAT, CDR2 FQNNGV. The CDR3 covers 14 residues. CDR3 nucleotides: TGTGCCAGCAGCTTAGATGTGGGTGACTATGGCTACACCTTC. It is translated as CASSLDVGDYGYTF.

CDR3 bases: TGTGCCAGCTCACCACAATCTTCCAGACAAGAGACCCAGTACTTC. It translates to CASSPQSSRQETQYF. The gene calls are TRBV18 and TRBJ2-5; D gene uncertain. The ends were cut back, 1 base at V and 2 bases at J, with 11 bases in the middle. CDR1 is KGHSH, CDR2 LQKENI, per germline. This CDR3 contains 15 residues.

The chain's CDR3 is CASSPGTTNTGELFF. DNA for the CDR3: TGTGCCAGCAGCCCCGGGACAACGAACACCGGGGAGCTGTTTTTT. The rearrangement joins TRBV28 to TRBJ2-2, with D perhaps matching TRBD1 (6 bases). This CDR3 comprises 15 residues. V was trimmed by 6 bases and J by 0 bases, leaving 11 bases between them. Per germline, CDR1 MDHEN and CDR2 SYDVKM.

This chain connects TRBV14 to TRBJ1-2; D might be TRBD1 (5 bases). The germline V gene encodes CDR1 SGHDN and CDR2 FVKESK. Trimming removed 6 bases from V and 4 bases from J, with 12 bases in between. The CDR3 has 13 amino acids. CDR3 sequence reads: CASSPAGVYGYTF. DNA of the CDR3: TGTGCCAGCAGTCCTGCGGGGGTCTATGGCTACACCTTC.

The CDR3 loop is CAISDPGSTGGGGYTF. CDR3 DNA sequence: TGTGCCATCAGTGACCCCGGGAGTACAGGGGGCGGTGGCTACACCTTC. The chain carries TRBV10-3 and TRBJ1-2; TRBD1 matches at 9 bases. The ends lost 3 bases at V and 7 bases at J; junction bases unmatched: 12. The CDR3 extends over 16 amino acids. Per the germline V gene, CDR1 is ENHRY and CDR2 is SYGVKD.

The gene calls are TRBV11-3 and TRBJ1-4, with a possible D match to TRBD1 (5 bases). Germline assignment: CDR1 SGHNT and CDR2 YENEEA. V lost 5 bases to trimming and J lost 4 bases, with 17 bases between them. The CDR3 consists of 16 residues. The CDR3, as DNA: TGTGCCAGCAGCCCTGTCGGAGGGGCCGGTAATGAAAAACTGTTTTTT. Protein: CASSPVGGAGNEKLFF.

The CDR3 coding sequence is TGTGCCAGCAGTTACGCAGGAACTGAAGCTTTCTTT. Protein sequence: CASSYAGTEAFF. The V and J genes are TRBV6-2 or TRBV6-3 and TRBJ1-1; D gene ambiguous. V was pared by 2 bases and J by 5 bases, with 6 bases between. Germline CDR1 reads MNHEY; CDR2 reads SVGEGT. The CDR3 contains 12 residues.